The clone carrying this TCR beta chain was found many times. Its antigen is not known. The entry originates in a study of spatial heterogeneity in lung cancer. Study summary: TCR and UMI combinations that were unique each appeared, on average, more than ten times in raw reads.

CDR3 length equals 14 residues. The V end lost 6 bases, the J end lost 7 bases, and 13 bases lay between the germline ends. CDR1 is SGHTA and CDR2 is FQGNSA in the germline V gene. General study results and limits: How many expanded intratumoral alpha and beta TCRs were present tracked the tumor mutation count, which was a count of nonsynonymous mutations.

Documented time point: sample taken at primary tumor resection. In TCRdb, the 5' RACE reads were re-called with MiXCR into one record per CDR3 protein. The table lists thousands of distinct CDR3 sequences, around an eighth of them singletons. This receptor was taken from a male donor with early-stage non-small cell lung cancer. The gene calls are TRBV7-2 and TRBJ1-6; TRBD1 is a possible D gene (6 bases). Sequenced here: lung tumor tissue, sampled at surgery. CDR3 sequence (DNA): TGTGCCAGCAGATCCGGGACAACCAATTCACCCCTCCACTTT. It codes for CASRSGTTNSPLHF.